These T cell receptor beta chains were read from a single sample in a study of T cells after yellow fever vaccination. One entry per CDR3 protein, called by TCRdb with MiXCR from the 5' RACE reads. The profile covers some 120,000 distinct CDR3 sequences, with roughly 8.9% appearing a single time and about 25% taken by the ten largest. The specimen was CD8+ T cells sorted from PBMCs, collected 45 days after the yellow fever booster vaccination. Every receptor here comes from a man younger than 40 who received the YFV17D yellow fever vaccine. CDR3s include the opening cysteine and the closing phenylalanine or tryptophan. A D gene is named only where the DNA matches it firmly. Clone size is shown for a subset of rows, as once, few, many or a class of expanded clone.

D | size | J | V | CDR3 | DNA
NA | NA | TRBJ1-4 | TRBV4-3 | CASSQDLDWSVVF | TGCGCCAGCAGCCAAGATTTGGATTGGTCGGTGGTTTTT
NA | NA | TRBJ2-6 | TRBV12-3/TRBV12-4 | CASSPRGLSGANVLTF | TGTGCCAGCAGCCCGCGGGGCCTCTCTGGGGCCAACGTCCTGACTTTC
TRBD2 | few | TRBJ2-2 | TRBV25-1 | CASGETSGNIGELFF | TGTGCCAGCGGGGAGACTAGCGGGAATATCGGGGAGCTGTTTTTT
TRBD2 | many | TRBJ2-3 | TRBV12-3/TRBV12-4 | CASSSSGGSADTQYF | TGTGCCAGCAGCTCCTCGGGGGGGTCGGCAGATACGCAGTATTTT
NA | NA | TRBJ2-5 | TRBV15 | CATSRVSGKETQYF | TGTGCCACCAGTAGAGTGTCAGGGAAAGAGACCCAGTACTTC
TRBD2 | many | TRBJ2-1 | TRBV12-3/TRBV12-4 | CASSGEGEQFF | TGTGCCAGTTCGGGGGAGGGGGAGCAGTTCTTC
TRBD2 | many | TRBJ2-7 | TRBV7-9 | CASSLDPSGSSYEQYF | TGTGCCAGCAGCTTAGACCCTAGCGGGAGTTCTTACGAGCAGTACTTC
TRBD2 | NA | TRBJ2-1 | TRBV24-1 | CATRLAGDNEQFF | TGTGCCACCCGACTAGCGGGCGACAATGAGCAGTTCTTC
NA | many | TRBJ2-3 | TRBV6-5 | CASSGLVTDTQYF | TGTGCCAGCAGTGGACTTGTCACAGATACGCAGTATTTT
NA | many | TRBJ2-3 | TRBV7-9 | CASISDPPFSSTDTQYF | TGTGCCAGCATCTCTGACCCGCCTTTCTCTAGCACAGATACGCAGTATTTT
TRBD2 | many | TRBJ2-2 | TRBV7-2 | CASSLALLAGGPGELFF | TGTGCCAGCAGCTTGGCGTTACTAGCGGGAGGCCCCGGGGAGCTGTTTTTT
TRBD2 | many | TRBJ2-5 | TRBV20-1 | CSARVGLASETQYF | TGCAGTGCCCGCGTGGGACTAGCAAGCGAGACCCAGTACTTC
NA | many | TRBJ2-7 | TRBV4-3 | CASSPRGGSFYEQYF | TGCGCCAGCAGCCCCCGCGGAGGGTCTTTCTACGAGCAGTACTTC
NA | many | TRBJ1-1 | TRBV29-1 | CSVNRQPLFEAFF | TGCAGCGTTAATCGACAGCCCCTATTTGAAGCTTTCTTT
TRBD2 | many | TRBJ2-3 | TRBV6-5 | CASSHLLAGELADTQYF | TGTGCCAGCAGTCACCTTCTAGCGGGGGAGCTGGCAGATACGCAGTATTTT
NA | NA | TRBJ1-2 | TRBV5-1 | CASSLRAGYYGYTF | TGCGCCAGCAGCCTGCGGGCAGGGTATTATGGCTACACCTTC
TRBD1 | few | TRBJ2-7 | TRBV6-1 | CASSTMDRASYEQYF | TGTGCCAGCAGCACGATGGACAGGGCGTCCTACGAGCAGTACTTC
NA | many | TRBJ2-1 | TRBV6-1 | CASRPGAAASYNEQFF | TGTGCCAGCCGACCCGGGGCCGCGGCATCCTACAATGAGCAGTTCTTC
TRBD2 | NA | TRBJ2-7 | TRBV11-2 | CASSLGPSGYEQYF | TGTGCCAGCAGCTTAGGTCCTAGCGGCTACGAGCAGTACTTC
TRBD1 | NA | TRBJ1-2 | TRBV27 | CASSLWGTGQGGYTF | TGTGCCAGCAGTTTATGGGGGACAGGACAGGGAGGCTACACCTTC
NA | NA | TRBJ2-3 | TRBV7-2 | CATRRGSADTQYF | TGTGCCACTAGACGGGGTAGCGCAGATACGCAGTATTTT
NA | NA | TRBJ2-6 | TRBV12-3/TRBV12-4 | CASSFWESSSGANVLTF | TGTGCCAGCAGTTTCTGGGAGTCAAGCTCTGGGGCCAACGTCCTGACTTTC
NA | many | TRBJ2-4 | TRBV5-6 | CASSVMGVAKNIQYF | TGTGCCAGCAGCGTCATGGGGGTGGCCAAAAACATTCAGTACTTC
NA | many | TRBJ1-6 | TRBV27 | CASSPGTVGNSPLHF | TGTGCCAGCAGTCCCGGGACCGTCGGAAACTCACCCCTCCACTTT
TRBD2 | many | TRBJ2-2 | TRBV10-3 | CAISESPLAGDLPNTGELFF | TGTGCCATCAGTGAGTCACCCCTAGCGGGAGACCTCCCGAACACCGGGGAGCTGTTTTTT
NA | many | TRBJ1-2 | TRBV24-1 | CATSDAGEGDGYTF | TGTGCCACCAGTGACGCAGGGGAAGGCGATGGCTACACCTTC